Below, 10 T cell receptor beta chains from the same sample are listed, as sequenced in a study of CD8 T cells in ankylosing spondylitis. Study results and limitations: Ankylosing spondylitis blood appeared to be characterized by a TCR beta motif of 8 or 9 highly homologous variants.

Which antigens these TCRs recognize remains unknown. TCRdb called the 5' RACE reads again in MiXCR, with one record for every CDR3 protein. There are around 770,000 distinct CDR3 sequences in the sample; roughly 12% occur only once, and just over 0.5% lies in the top ten. The sequenced sample consisted of blood, either unsorted or a sorted T cell fraction (not recorded which). The receptors derive from a male donor with ankylosing spondylitis.

This clonotype was picked up many times. The chain joins TRBV12-3 or TRBV12-4 to TRBJ1-2; D remains unclear. This CDR3 region has 13 residues. V was cut by 6 bases and J by 3 bases, with 11 bases left in between. The DNA of the CDR3 is TGTGCCAGCAGCCCACGGAGCGACTATGGCTACACCTTC. It translates to CASSPRSDYGYTF.

This clonotype occurred a few times. The chain carries TRBV18 and TRBJ2-1, with D possibly being TRBD1 (6 bases). Trimming removed 0 bases at V and 8 bases at J, with 11 bases between. Germline V gives CDR1 KGHSH, CDR2 LQKENI. This CDR3 region has 14 residues. CDR3: CASSPPNGGDEQFF. The CDR3 DNA is TGTGCCAGCTCACCACCGAATGGGGGCGATGAGCAGTTCTTC.

This clonotype appeared many times. The chain recombines TRBV20-1 with TRBJ1-2, with D possibly TRBD1 on 5 matching bases. Germline V CDR1 and CDR2: DFQATT, SNEGSKA (reference sequence). The CDR3 has 12 amino acids. Trimming removed 3 bases from V and 7 bases from J, with 12 bases in between. CDR3 sequence (DNA): TGCAGTGCTAGTCGGGGGGTGGTTGGCTACACCTTC. Translation: CSASRGVVGYTF.

The V gene is TRBV7-2, the J gene TRBJ2-7; 7 bases fit TRBD1. Germline values: CDR1 SGHTA, CDR2 FQGNSA. The V and J ends lost 3 bases and 2 bases, in that order; junction bases with no gene match: 4. This CDR3 is built from 14 residues. The CDR3 DNA reads TGTGCCAGCAGCTTCATGACAGGGACCTACGAGCAGTACTTC. Its protein is CASSFMTGTYEQYF. The complete variable domain, with remaining parts taken from reference TRBV7-2 and TRBJ2-7, reads GAGVSQSPSNKVTEKGKDVELRCDPISGHTALYWYRQSLGQGLEFLIYFQGNSAPDKSGLPSDRFSAERTGGSVSTLTIQRTQQEDSAVYLCASSFMTGTYEQYFGPGTRLTVT.

This clonotype was observed a few times. The V call is TRBV4-2, the J call TRBJ2-5, with TRBD2 identical over 15 bases. V lost 3 bases and J lost 5; bases outside the gene matches: 10. CDR3 size: 18 residues. CDR1 and CDR2 from the germline V gene are LGHNA and YNFKEQ. The CDR3 DNA is TGTGCCAGCAGCCAGGGGACTAGCGGGAGGCTCCAGATTGAGACCCAGTACTTC. This gives the protein CASSQGTSGRLQIETQYF.

In DNA, the CDR3 is TGTGCCAGCAGTCAGAGGACAGGGGGCGATTCACCCCTCCACTTT. This codes for CASSQRTGGDSPLHF. V usage is TRBV12-3 or TRBV12-4 and J usage is TRBJ1-6; 11 nucleotides line up with TRBD1. This CDR3 has 15 residues. V shed 5 bases, J shed 8 bases, and the junction held 5 bases outside the gene matches.

This clonotype was observed a handful of times. The chain employs TRBV10-3 and TRBJ1-5; D gene unclear. Germline V lookup: CDR1 ENHRY, CDR2 SYGVKD. The CDR3 contains 13 residues. V dropped 8 bases and J dropped 2 bases, with 10 bases sitting between them. The CDR3 DNA follows: TGTGCCATCGGTGGGAGGGGCAATCAGCCCCAGCATTTT. Protein product: CAIGGRGNQPQHF.

The chain employs TRBV7-8 and TRBJ1-1, with TRBD1 as a possible D gene (6 bases). Trimming shortened V by 5 bases and J by 3 bases, and 10 bases separated the two germline ends. The CDR3 has 13 amino acids. Germline V gene data show CDR1 as SGHVS and CDR2 as FQNEAQ. The CDR3 is CASSLDSDTEAFF. CDR3 nucleotide sequence: TGTGCCAGCAGCCTGGACAGTGACACTGAAGCTTTCTTT. The full variable domain, its missing parts supplied by reference TRBV7-8 and TRBJ1-1, is GAGVSQSPRYKVAKRGQDVALRCDPISGHVSLFWYQQALGQGPEFLTYFQNEAQLDKSGLPSDRFFAERPEGSVSTLKIQRTQQEDSAVYLCASSLDSDTEAFFGQGTRLTVV.

This clonotype was counted between two and nine times. The chain uses TRBV7-9 and TRBJ2-1; no definite D call. This CDR3 has 11 amino acids. V shed 4 bases and J shed 14 bases, with 12 bases lying between them. Germline CDR1 is SEHNR and CDR2 is FQNEAQ (reference sequence). In nucleotides, the CDR3 is TGTGCCAGCAGCTCCGTCGGGCCGGAGTTCTTC. This translates into CASSSVGPEFF.

This clonotype has just a few counts. The CDR3 DNA sequence: TGTGCCAGCAGCCGTCCGGGGGCCTATGGCTACACCTTC. It encodes CASSRPGAYGYTF. The genes are TRBV7-2 and TRBJ1-2; D perhaps matches TRBD1 (6 bases). This CDR3 is built from 13 residues. Trimming removed 5 bases at V and 4 bases at J, with 11 bases between. Germline lookup yields CDR1 SGHTA and CDR2 FQGNSA.